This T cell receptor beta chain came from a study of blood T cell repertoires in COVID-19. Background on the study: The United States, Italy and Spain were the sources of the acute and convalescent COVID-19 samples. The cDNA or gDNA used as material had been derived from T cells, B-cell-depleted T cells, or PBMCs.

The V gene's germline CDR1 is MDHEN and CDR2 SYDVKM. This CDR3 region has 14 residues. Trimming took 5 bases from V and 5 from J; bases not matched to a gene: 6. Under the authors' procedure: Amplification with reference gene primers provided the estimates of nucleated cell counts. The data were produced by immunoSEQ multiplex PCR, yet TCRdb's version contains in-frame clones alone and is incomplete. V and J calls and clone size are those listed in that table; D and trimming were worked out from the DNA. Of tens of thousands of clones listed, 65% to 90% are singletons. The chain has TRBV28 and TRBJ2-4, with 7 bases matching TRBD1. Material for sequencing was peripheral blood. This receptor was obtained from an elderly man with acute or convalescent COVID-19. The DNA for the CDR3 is TGTGCCAGCAGTGTCTCGGGGACAGAAAACATTCAGTACTTC. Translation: CASSVSGTENIQYF.